Listed here is a single T cell receptor beta chain. Each CDR3 protein is one row after TCRdb ran MiXCR on the reads. Here the sample spans a few hundred thousand distinct CDR3 sequences, 9.1% being singletons. The data were obtained in a study of T cell repertoires in cytomegalovirus infection. The J segment lost 5 bases and the V segment lost 1 base, leaving 5 bases of the junction unmatched. CDR3 length: 15 amino acids. CDR1 and CDR2 from the germline V gene are SGHTA and FQGNSA. The chain uses TRBV7-2 and TRBJ1-1; 9 bases are a match to TRBD1. The sequenced material came from PBMCs. This TCR came from a human donor in good health (CMV status not recorded). Some clones in this sample may be carry-over from other donors' samples. CDR3 in amino acids: CASSLEGQGLTEAFF. CDR3 DNA: TGTGCCAGCAGCTTAGAGGGACAGGGACTTACTGAAGCTTTCTTT.